The clone carrying this T cell receptor (beta chain) was detected only once. Its antigen is as yet unknown. This same CDR3 is encoded by further DNA sequences in the sample. Donors had no recently reported acute infections or vaccinations and were HIV-negative. Only Caucasian adults living in Nashville, Tennessee served as donors. Trimming pared 0 bases from V and 4 bases from J, leaving 6 bases between. The germline V gene encodes CDR1 LNHDA and CDR2 SQIVND (reference sequence). This CDR3 is built from 14 residues. This table comes from immunoSEQ multiplex PCR, and its TCRdb copy is limited to in-frame clones, with some not included. Of a few million clones in the sample, approximately 94% were seen once. The source of the sample is a study of shared clonotypes between healthy human individuals. Study-level findings and limits: Memory subsets generally showed smaller estimated richness than naive subsets did. What rarefaction showed was incomplete sorted-subset sequencing despite large depth.

The sequence derives from a young man in good health. V is TRBV19 and J is TRBJ2-2; no reliable D call. Sequencing was carried out using naive CD4+ T cells sorted from blood. The subset: CD45RA+ positively selected. CDR3 loop: CASSIDRGTGELFF. The CDR3 DNA is TGTGCCAGTAGTATAGATCGCGGCACCGGGGAGCTGTTTTTT. The whole variable domain, remainder taken from reference TRBV19 and TRBJ2-2, is DGGITQSPKYLFRKEGQNVTLSCEQNLNHDAMYWYRQDPGQGLRLIYYSQIVNDFQKGDIAEGYSVSREKKESFPLTVTSAQKNPTAFYLCASSIDRGTGELFFGEGSRLTVL.